This T cell receptor (beta chain) was found in a study of cytomegalovirus exposure and HLA in healthy donors. Unmatched junction bases numbered 8, after V lost 5 bases and J lost 5 bases. Germline V lookup: CDR1 SGHVS, CDR2 FQNEAQ. This CDR3 has 16 amino acids. The PCR employed 60 Vbeta primers together with 13 Jbeta primers. Libraries were prepared by immunoSEQ multiplex PCR; TCRdb keeps only in-frame clonotypes and omits some of them. This sample has fewer than 130,000 clones; 70% occur once, and the top ten carry under 13%. Healthy bone marrow donors formed the donor group. Remarks on this clone: Its antigen remains unidentified.

Study conclusions and caveats: Per a later analysis, 18,000 or so TCR beta sequences showed association with HLA alleles at 0.05 false discovery rate. Presence/absence analyses rested on an assumption that sequencing depth was roughly uniform across donors.

Sequences were obtained from PBMCs. The chain combines TRBV7-8 with TRBJ2-2; 10 bases fit TRBD2. The sequence was collected from a man aged 40-55 years in good health and CMV-seropositive. The CDR3 loop reads CASSVPSGSRTGELFF. The DNA for the CDR3 is TGTGCCAGCAGCGTACCTAGCGGGAGTCGAACCGGGGAGCTGTTTTTT.